A single sample gave rise to the 22 T cell receptor beta chains below, sequenced in a study of T cell responses to AZD1222 COVID-19 vaccine. Assay used: immunoSEQ multiplex PCR; TCRdb lists only in-frame clones, some missing. This table holds about 160,000 clones, about 91% found once. The sample here was peripheral blood, taken on day 0 of AZD1222 vaccination. Receptors originate from an adult in good health.

This clone appeared a single time. The chain links TRBV6-5 to TRBJ1-4, with TRBD1 as a possible D gene (6 bases). The length of the CDR3 is 16 residues. V was shortened by 2 bases and J by 12 bases, with 22 bases between the two germline ends. From germline, CDR1 is MNHEY and CDR2 SVGAGI. The CDR3 region has the DNA TGTGCCAGCAGTTACACGCTGGGTGGGGGGCAAGGGCAACTGTTTTTT. Amino acids: CASSYTLGGGQGQLFF.

In DNA form, the CDR3 reads TGTGCCAGCTCACCGCTCAGGGACTACGAGCAGTACTTC. It yields the protein CASSPLRDYEQYF. This chain joins TRBV18 and TRBJ2-7; D is perhaps TRBD1 (5 bases). Trimming took 3 bases from V and 3 from J, leaving 9 bases between them. The CDR3 is 13 amino acids. Germline CDR1 and CDR2: KGHSH and LQKENI.

The V call is TRBV7-3, the J call TRBJ1-3; 7 bases map to TRBD1. V lost 4 bases to trimming and J lost 8 bases; unmatched junction nucleotides: 5. The CDR3 runs to 13 residues. Germline-derived CDR1 and CDR2 are SGHTA and FQGTGA. The CDR3 nucleotides read TGTGCCAGCAGCTCAGCACAGGGGCACACCATATATTTT. This encodes CASSSAQGHTIYF.

The chain carries TRBV5-1 and TRBJ2-1, with 9 bases lining up with TRBD2. Trimming took 3 bases from V and 9 from J; bases not matched to a gene: 10. The CDR3 length is 15 residues. Germline V lookup: CDR1 SGHRS, CDR2 YFSETQ. As DNA, the CDR3 is TGCGCCAGCAGCTCGGGACTAGCCTGGGTCCCTGAGCAGTTCTTC. Translation: CASSSGLAWVPEQFF. Complete variable domain (other parts from reference TRBV5-1 and TRBJ2-1): KAGVTQTPRYLIKTRGQQVTLSCSPISGHRSVSWYQQTPGQGLQFLFEYFSETQRNKGNFPGRFSGRQFSNSRSEMNVSTLELGDSALYLCASSSGLAWVPEQFFGPGTRLTVL.

The chain has TRBV5-4 and TRBJ2-5, with 9 bases aligning to TRBD1. The CDR3 is 18 amino acids. Germline CDR1 reads SGHNT; CDR2 reads YYREEE (reference sequence). Trimming removed 4 bases from V and 5 bases from J; junction bases left unmatched: 18. The CDR3 sequence is CASSQTGQGTRGWETQYF. CDR3 nucleotides: TGTGCCAGCAGCCAAACGGGACAGGGTACTAGAGGTTGGGAGACCCAGTACTTC.

This chain joins TRBV3-1 (or the pseudogene TRBV3-2) and TRBJ2-7; D is uncertain. Germline V CDR1 and CDR2: LGHDT, YNNKEL (reference sequence). The CDR3 has 12 amino acids. Trimming removed 2 bases at V and 6 bases at J, with 8 bases between. In DNA, the CDR3 is TGTGCCAGCAGCCAATCAGCCCCCGAGCAGTACTTC. This encodes CASSQSAPEQYF.

CDR3 loop: CAWSVGSSSGNTIYF. CDR3 sequence (DNA): TGTGCCTGGAGTGTTGGGTCGAGCTCTGGAAACACCATATATTTT. The chain combines TRBV30 with TRBJ1-3, with D hard to call. This CDR3 contains 15 residues. Trimming took off 0 bases at V and 0 bases at J, with 9 bases between the two ends. Germline V gene sequence: CDR1 GTSNPN, CDR2 SVGIG (reference sequence).

V usage is TRBV29-1 and J usage is TRBJ1-1, with 9 bases lining up with TRBD1. Germline CDR1 SQVTM, CDR2 ANQGSEA. The CDR3 covers 13 residues. The ends lost 7 bases at V and 0 bases at J; junction bases unmatched: 3. CDR3 amino acids: CSDGTGMNTEAFF. CDR3 DNA sequence: TGCAGCGACGGGACAGGGATGAACACTGAAGCTTTCTTT.

The rearrangement links TRBV20-1 to TRBJ2-7, with D perhaps matching TRBD2 (5 bases). Germline CDR1 reads DFQATT; CDR2 reads SNEGSKA (reference sequence). Trimming left V 3 bases short and J 5 bases short, with 14 bases between. The CDR3 contains 13 residues. CDR3 coding DNA: TGCAGTGCTAGTACTAGTGGTACCCACGAGCAGTACTTC. It encodes CSASTSGTHEQYF.

CDR3 region: CASWEQFF. The CDR3 nucleotides read TGTGCCAGCTGGGAGCAGTTCTTC. The chain carries TRBV12-3 or TRBV12-4 and TRBJ2-1; D unresolved. The CDR3 contains 8 residues. V lost 8 bases and J lost 10, with 3 bases in between.

The chain links TRBV5-4 to TRBJ1-1; D uncertain. The CDR3 runs to 13 residues. Germline-derived CDR1 and CDR2 are SGHNT and YYREEE (reference sequence). V was shortened by 2 bases and J by 0 bases, with 5 bases between the two germline ends. The CDR3 spells CASSLMVNTEAFF. CDR3 nucleotide sequence: TGTGCCAGCAGCTTAATGGTGAACACTGAAGCTTTCTTT.

The chain is built from TRBV6-5 and TRBJ2-7; 11 nucleotides line up with TRBD2. The CDR3 has 13 residues. The germline gives CDR1 MNHEY, CDR2 SVGAGI. V trimming: 6 bases; J trimming: 5 bases; junction bases outside the gene matches: 3. CDR3 in DNA: TGTGCCAGCAGGACTAGCGGGATCAACGAGCAGTACTTC. Translated, it gives CASRTSGINEQYF.

The rearrangement uses TRBV19 and TRBJ1-5; TRBD1 matches 9 bases. Per germline, CDR1 LNHDA and CDR2 SQIVND (reference sequence). This CDR3 is 15 amino acids long. J lost 11 bases, V lost 0 bases, and 8 bases had no gene match. The CDR3 sequence: CASSIDGTGYLTQHF. CDR3 nucleotides: TGTGCCAGTAGTATAGATGGGACAGGGTACTTGACCCAGCATTTT. Combining the CDR3 with reference TRBV19 and TRBJ1-5 gives the whole variable domain DGGITQSPKYLFRKEGQNVTLSCEQNLNHDAMYWYRQDPGQGLRLIYYSQIVNDFQKGDIAEGYSVSREKKESFPLTVTSAQKNPTAFYLCASSIDGTGYLTQHFGDGTRLSIL.

The J gene is TRBJ1-5, the V gene TRBV4-1, with no clear D. This CDR3 region has 16 residues. Trimming stripped 1 base from V and 0 bases from J, with 10 bases between. Germline assignment: CDR1 MGHRA and CDR2 YSYEKL. The CDR3 nucleotides are TGCGCCAGCAGCCAAGGAATGGGGTATAGCAATCAGCCCCAGCATTTT. Protein sequence: CASSQGMGYSNQPQHF.

CDR3 residues: CASSLAGAGDYGYTF. CDR3 nucleotides: TGCGCCAGCAGCCTCGCGGGGGCTGGTGACTATGGCTACACCTTC. The chain joins TRBV4-1 to TRBJ1-2; D might be TRBD1 (6 bases). Trimming pared 4 bases from V and 3 bases from J, leaving 15 bases between. CDR3 length: 15 residues. From germline, CDR1 is MGHRA and CDR2 YSYEKL.

V and J are TRBV2 and TRBJ1-1; 10 bases are shared with TRBD1. Trimming at V came to 6 bases and at J to 1 base, leaving 8 bases not matched to a gene. Germline V gene lookup returns CDR1 SNHLY and CDR2 FYNNEI. The CDR3 has 16 amino acids. CDR3 protein: CASRSGQGRGNTEAFF. The CDR3 nucleotides are TGTGCCAGCAGGTCGGGACAGGGGAGGGGGAACACTGAAGCTTTCTTT.

V usage is TRBV6-5 and J usage is TRBJ1-1; 7 nucleotides align to TRBD1. Per germline, CDR1 MNHEY and CDR2 SVGAGI. CDR3 length: 14 residues. J lost 6 bases, V lost 6 bases, and 10 bases had no gene match. CDR3 nucleotides: TGTGCCAGCAGGGACCGACAGGGAGCCCCTGAAGCTTTCTTT. It encodes CASRDRQGAPEAFF.

The CDR3 nucleotides read TGTGCCATCACAACCGGGCGGGAGCAGTTCTTC. It translates to CAITTGREQFF. This chain uses TRBV10-3 with TRBJ2-1; no clear D gene. CDR3 length equals 11 residues. Germline values: CDR1 ENHRY, CDR2 SYGVKD. Trimming cost V 7 bases and J 10 bases, with 11 bases left between them.

This clone was recorded a few times. This rearrangement joins TRBV7-9 to TRBJ1-4; tentative D call: TRBD1 (5 bases). Germline CDR1 SEHNR, CDR2 FQNEAQ (reference sequence). The CDR3 runs 14 residues. V gave up 4 bases and J gave up 8 bases, with 14 bases separating them. CDR3 protein: CASSSPFDSEKLFF. The CDR3 DNA sequence: TGTGCCAGCAGCTCCCCCTTCGACAGCGAAAAACTGTTTTTT.

The rearrangement links TRBV19 to TRBJ2-7; D perhaps matches TRBD1 (5 bases). The CDR3 runs 14 residues. Between the trimmed V and J ends, which lost 2 bases and 8 bases, there was a span of 16 bases. CDR1 and CDR2 from the germline V gene are LNHDA and SQIVND (reference sequence). The CDR3 DNA sequence: TGTGCCAGTAGTATAACGCAAGGGGCGCCCCAGCAGTACTTC. Translated, it gives CASSITQGAPQQYF. The full variable domain, its missing parts supplied by reference TRBV19 and TRBJ2-7, is DGGITQSPKYLFRKEGQNVTLSCEQNLNHDAMYWYRQDPGQGLRLIYYSQIVNDFQKGDIAEGYSVSREKKESFPLTVTSAQKNPTAFYLCASSITQGAPQQYFGPGTRLTVT.

This chain connects TRBV9 to TRBJ2-2; the D is unclear. The CDR3 loop spans 18 amino acids. Trimming removed 0 bases from V and 0 bases from J, with 15 bases in between. Germline loops: CDR1 SGDLS, CDR2 YYNGEE. The chain's CDR3 is CASSVGAGPNSNTGELFF. The DNA for the CDR3 is TGTGCCAGCAGCGTAGGCGCCGGGCCGAACTCGAACACCGGGGAGCTGTTTTTT.

In its sample, this clone was seen a few times. J is TRBJ2-3 and V is TRBV14; TRBD1 might be the D (8 bases). From germline, CDR1 is SGHDN and CDR2 FVKESK. The CDR3 runs 15 residues. V was trimmed by 3 bases and J by 4 bases, leaving 14 bases between them. DNA for the CDR3: TGTGCCAGCAGCCAGCGAGCGGGACAGGCAGATACGCAGTATTTT. This gives the protein CASSQRAGQADTQYF.